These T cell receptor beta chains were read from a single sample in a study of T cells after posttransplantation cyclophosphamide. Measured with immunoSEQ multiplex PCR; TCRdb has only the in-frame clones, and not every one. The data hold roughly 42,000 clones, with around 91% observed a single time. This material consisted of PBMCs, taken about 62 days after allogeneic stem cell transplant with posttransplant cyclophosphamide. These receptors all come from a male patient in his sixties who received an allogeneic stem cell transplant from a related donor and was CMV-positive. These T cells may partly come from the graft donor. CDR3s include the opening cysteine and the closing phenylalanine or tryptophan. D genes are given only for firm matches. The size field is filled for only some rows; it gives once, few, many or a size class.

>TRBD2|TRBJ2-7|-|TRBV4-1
CASSQVLLAGYEQYF
TGCGCCAGCAGCCAAGTATTACTAGCGGGTTACGAGCAGTACTTC
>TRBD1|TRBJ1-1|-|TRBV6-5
CASRPDRGAEAFF
TGTGCCAGCAGACCCGACAGGGGTGCTGAAGCTTTCTTT
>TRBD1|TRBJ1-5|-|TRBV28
CASLTGAQPQHF
TGTGCCAGCCTTACAGGGGCTCAGCCCCAGCATTTT
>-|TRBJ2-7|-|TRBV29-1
CSVELGESSLSEQYF
TGCAGCGTTGAATTAGGGGAATCATCTCTCAGCGAGCAGTACTTC
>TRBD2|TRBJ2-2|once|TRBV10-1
CASSESYTERGYTGELFF
TGCGCCAGCAGTGAGTCGTACACGGAGCGGGGATACACCGGGGAGCTGTTTTTT
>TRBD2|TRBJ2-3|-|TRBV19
CASSGLAGTSTDTQYF
TGTGCCAGTAGTGGGCTAGCGGGGACTAGCACAGATACGCAGTATTTT
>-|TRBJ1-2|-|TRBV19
CASRQLYGYTF
TGTGCCAGCCGACAGTTATATGGCTACACCTTC
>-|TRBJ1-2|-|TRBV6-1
CASNRAGDYGYTF
TGTGCCAGCAATAGGGCAGGGGACTATGGCTACACCTTC
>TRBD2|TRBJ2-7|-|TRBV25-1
CASGFRRGGVHEQYF
TGTGCCAGCGGGTTCCGGCGGGGGGGAGTACACGAGCAGTACTTC
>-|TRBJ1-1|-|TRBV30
CAWSVMATEAFF
TGTGCCTGGAGTGTAATGGCCACTGAAGCTTTCTTT
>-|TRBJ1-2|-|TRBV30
CAWDSGEGLGYTF
TGTGCCTGGGACTCGGGGGAGGGGCTTGGCTACACCTTC
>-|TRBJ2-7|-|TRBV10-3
CAISPGSYEQYF
TGTGCCATCAGCCCAGGATCCTACGAGCAGTACTTC
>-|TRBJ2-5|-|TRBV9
CASSGGERPGETQYF
TGTGCCAGCAGCGGGGGGGAGCGCCCGGGGGAGACCCAGTACTTC
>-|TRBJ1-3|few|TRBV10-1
CASSVSGTGNTIYF
TGCGCCAGCAGTGTTTCAGGGACTGGAAACACCATATATTTT
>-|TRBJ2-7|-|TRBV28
CASRGRGSGSYEQYF
TGTGCCAGCAGGGGCAGGGGCAGTGGCTCCTACGAGCAGTACTTC
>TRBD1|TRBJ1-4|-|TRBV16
CASSLWGQGDEKLFF
TGTGCCAGCAGCCTGTGGGGACAGGGGGATGAAAAACTGTTTTTT